This TCR beta chain appears in the sequencing data of a study of memory CD4+ T cells and cytomegalovirus serostatus. At the level of the study: Donors were healthy Belgian adults, 10 or so CMV seropositive and 24 seronegative. Study findings and constraints: CD4+ memory repertoires contained about 40% of the 164 reported CMV TCRbeta sequences.

Germline trimming cut 8 bases from V and 2 bases from J; bases unmatched to any gene: 7. The CDR3 is 14 residues long. Germline CDR1 reads MNHNS; CDR2 reads SASEGT. The sort gate was single viable CD3+CD4+CD8-CD45RO+ cells for memory CD4+ T cells. Remarks on this clone: Antigen: not known.

The data were produced by immunoSEQ multiplex PCR, yet TCRdb's version contains in-frame clones alone and is incomplete. In the table there are approximately 46,000 clones, around 74% of which are singletons. The chain couples TRBV6-1 to TRBJ2-5; 8 positions match TRBD1. Input material: memory CD4+ T cells from blood. This TCR came from an adult in good health and CMV-seronegative. The CDR3 spells CASGDRQTQETQYF. CDR3 nucleotides: TGTGCCAGCGGGGACAGGCAAACTCAAGAGACCCAGTACTTC.